This entry features one TCR beta chain sequence. Within the sample, other DNA sequences also encode this same CDR3. This specimen comes from a study of blood T cell repertoires in COVID-19. Looking at the study overall: COVID-19 samples collected from the United States, Italy and Spain covered acute and convalescent phases. PBMCs, B-cell-depleted T cells, or T cells were the source of the cDNA or gDNA that made up the material.

Assay used: immunoSEQ multiplex PCR; TCRdb lists only in-frame clones, some missing. The sample holds about 320,000 clones, 85% seen once. The germline V gene has CDR1 MNHEY and CDR2 SMNVEV (reference sequence). The CDR3 spans 14 residues. V shed 3 bases and J shed 4 bases, with 10 bases lying between them. This chain connects TRBV27 to TRBJ1-5; unclear D gene. The sequencing sample was made of peripheral blood. The receptor was derived from a human donor in a cohort sampled during active COVID-19. The CDR3 loop is CASSLAGGNQPQHF. CDR3 nucleotides: TGTGCCAGCAGTTTGGCAGGAGGGAATCAGCCCCAGCATTTT.